Shown below are 29 T cell receptor beta chains from a single sample sequenced in a study of T cell clonality in common variable immunodeficiency. Some clones are missing from TCRdb's copy, which holds only in-frame ones; the method was immunoSEQ multiplex PCR. This sample comprises approximately 75,000 clones, none seen once only. Material: peripheral blood mononuclear cells. Receptors were obtained from a person aged 18 to 70 in good health.

This clone appeared many times. The missing CDR3 end, 3 residues past where the read stops, is filled in from the germline J gene. This chain links TRBV7-9 with TRBJ1-1; tentative D call: TRBD1 (6 bases). The CDR3 is made up of 14 amino acids. Germline V gene sequence: CDR1 SEHNR, CDR2 FQNEAQ (reference sequence). The covered CDR3 bases are TGTGCCAGCAGCTTATTGGGGGCGCCGGAAGGG. Amino acid sequence: CASSLLGAPEG. The full CDR3 reads CASSLLGAPEGAFF.

This clone came up many times. Read sequence stops 3 residues before the CDR3 end, and the germline J gene provides the missing end. This chain joins TRBV7-2 and TRBJ2-4; D uncertain. The V gene's germline CDR1 is SGHTA and CDR2 FQGNSA. This CDR3 is built from 13 residues. This CDR3 reads CASSRPGPEIQYF. The CDR3 DNA, read in part, is TGTGCCAGCAGCCGGCCTGGGCCGGAGATT.

This clone was observed many times. The sequence runs out 3 residues before the end of the CDR3; the remainder is reconstructed from the germline J gene. The chain uses TRBV28 and TRBJ2-3, with 10 bases aligning to TRBD1. The CDR3 spans 16 residues. Germline CDR1 reads MDHEN; CDR2 reads SYDVKM. After removal of 4 bases from V and 6 bases from J, the junction contained 10 bases not matched to a gene. The chain's CDR3 is CASSSGQGIGDDTQYF. The covered CDR3 bases are TGTGCCAGCAGTTCGGGACAGGGGATAGGAGACGATACG.

This clone was detected many times. Read data end 3 residues before the CDR3 end; the end is taken from the germline J gene. This chain connects TRBV2 to TRBJ2-7, with D unclear. V was trimmed by 5 bases and J by 1 base, leaving 15 bases between them. This CDR3 contains 15 residues. Germline lookup yields CDR1 SNHLY and CDR2 FYNNEI. CDR3: CASSRGRLVSYEQYF. The covered CDR3 bases are TGTGCCAGCAGTCGAGGCCGTCTTGTATCCTACGAG.

This clone has at least ten counts. The CDR3 end lies 3 residues beyond the end of the read and is filled in from the germline J gene. The chain has TRBV11-3 and TRBJ2-3; D not resolved. Trimming removed 4 bases from V and 0 bases from J, with 5 bases in between. The germline V gene encodes CDR1 SGHNT and CDR2 YENEEA. The CDR3 is 13 amino acids. CDR3 residues: CASSSLSTDTQYF. Partial CDR3 DNA: TGTGCCAGCAGCTCCCTGAGCACAGATACG.

Ten or more counts support this clone. The CDR3 is cut off 3 residues early in the read; its end comes from the germline J gene. J is TRBJ2-7 and V is TRBV6-2 or TRBV6-3; TRBD2 agrees at 7 bases. The germline V gene has CDR1 MNHEY and CDR2 SVGEGT. The CDR3 contains 13 residues. With V trimmed by 8 bases and J by 4 bases, 8 bases remained unmatched. Here the CDR3 reads CASGGGGGYEQYF. CDR3 DNA (partial): TGTGCCAGCGGTGGCGGGGGTGGGTACGAG.

This clone was detected only a few times. The CDR3 goes on 3 residues after the read ends, and that part is filled in from the germline J gene. This sequence joins TRBV11-2 and TRBJ2-7, with TRBD1 matching over 11 bases. The ends lost 3 bases at V and 3 bases at J; junction bases unmatched: 4. CDR3 size: 15 residues. Germline CDR1 reads SGHAT; CDR2 reads FQNNGV. The CDR3 region is CASSFTGTGGYEQYF. CDR3 DNA (partial): TGTGCCAGCAGCTTCACCGGGACAGGGGGCTACGAG.

This clone showed up many times. Read coverage stops 3 residues before the CDR3 terminus; the germline J gene supplies the remainder. The V gene is TRBV6-2 or TRBV6-3, the J gene TRBJ2-1; tentative D call: TRBD1 (5 bases). CDR1 and CDR2 (germline): MNHEY, SVGEGT. V was shortened by 7 bases and J by 9 bases, with 16 bases between the two germline ends. The length of the CDR3 is 13 residues. CDR3 sequence: CASTSQGNSEQFF. The DNA read from the CDR3 is TGTGCCAGCACGAGTCAGGGTAACAGTGAG.

This clone was seen ten or more times. The missing CDR3 end, 3 residues past where the read stops, is filled in from the germline J gene. V is TRBV10-3 and J is TRBJ2-5; 10 bases are a match to TRBD2. The length of the CDR3 is 15 residues. Germline assignment: CDR1 ENHRY and CDR2 SYGVKD. V shed 3 bases, J shed 3 bases, and the junction held 4 bases outside the gene matches. Partial CDR3 DNA: TGTGCCATCAGTGAAGGGACTAGCGCTGAAGAGACC. It encodes CAISEGTSAEET. The complete CDR3 sequence is CAISEGTSAEETQYF.

This clone was detected many times. The read comes to an end 3 residues before the CDR3 does, leaving the germline J gene to fill in the end. The chain combines TRBV19 with TRBJ2-6; the D is unclear. The CDR3 runs 14 residues. The germline V gene has CDR1 LNHDA and CDR2 SQIVND (reference sequence). V dropped 3 bases and J dropped 0 bases, with 3 bases sitting between them. CDR3 bases read: TGTGCCAGTAGTATCCACTCTGGGGCCAACGTC. Protein product: CASSIHSGANV. The entire CDR3 sequence reads CASSIHSGANVLTF. The full variable domain, in which reference TRBV19 and TRBJ2-6 provide the parts outside the CDR3, is DGGITQSPKYLFRKEGQNVTLSCEQNLNHDAMYWYRQDPGQGLRLIYYSQIVNDFQKGDIAEGYSVSREKKESFPLTVTSAQKNPTAFYLCASSIHSGANVLTFGAGSRLTVL.

This clone was seen repeatedly, ten times or more. The CDR3 extends 3 residues past the end of the read, so its final part is completed from the germline J gene. V and J are TRBV18 and TRBJ2-1, with 7 nucleotides matching TRBD1. Germline V gene sequence: CDR1 KGHSH, CDR2 LQKENI. The V segment lost 6 bases and the J segment 4 bases; nucleotides outside the gene matches: 3. The CDR3 covers 13 residues. The sequenced part of the CDR3 DNA is TGTGCCAGCTCGACAGGGCCATACAATGAG. Protein: CASSTGPYNE. The full CDR3 protein reads CASSTGPYNEQFF.

The table lists this clone with many counts. The read terminates 3 residues before the CDR3 end, so the remaining end is supplied by the germline J gene. V is TRBV7-6 and J is TRBJ2-1; 7 bases fit TRBD2. Losses at the gene ends were 2 bases for V and 4 bases for J; bases not matched to a gene: 8. Germline CDR1 SGHVS, CDR2 FNYEAQ. This CDR3 region has 16 residues. The CDR3 is CASSLKAGLPYNEQFF. The sequenced CDR3 bases are TGTGCCAGCAGCTTAAAAGCGGGACTTCCATACAATGAG. The full variable domain, its missing parts supplied by reference TRBV7-6 and TRBJ2-1, is GAGVSQSPRYKVTKRGQDVALRCDPISGHVSLYWYRQALGQGPEFLTYFNYEAQQDKSGLPNDRFSAERPEGSISTLTIQRTEQRDSAMYRCASSLKAGLPYNEQFFGPGTRLTVL.

There are many counts of this clone. This chain's CDR3 is CASSLDMGNEQFF. CDR3 DNA (partial): TGTGCCAGCAGTTTAGACATGGGCAATGAG. The chain is built from TRBV6-4 and TRBJ2-1; D not certain. Sequencing ends 3 residues short of the CDR3 end; the germline J gene provides the rest. The ends were cut back, 5 bases at V and 6 bases at J, with 11 bases in the middle. Germline V lookup: CDR1 MRHNA, CDR2 SNTAGT. CDR3 length: 13 residues.

This clone was seen repeatedly, ten times or more. The observed sequence ends 3 residues before the CDR3 terminus, with the missing tail filled in from the germline J gene. The V and J genes are TRBV29-1 and TRBJ2-5; D ambiguous. The CDR3 runs to 12 residues. Trimming removed 6 bases from V and 4 bases from J, with 12 bases in between. Germline assignment: CDR1 SQVTM and CDR2 ANQGSEA. The CDR3 region is CSVSSSRETQYF. The CDR3 bases that were read are TGCAGCGTATCCTCTTCCCGAGAGACC.

In this sample, this clone turned up many times. The read is 3 residues too short to cover the CDR3 end, so that end is filled in from the germline J gene. V gene TRBV20-1 combines with J gene TRBJ2-4; 12 positions agree with TRBD1. The CDR3 has 13 residues. CDR1 and CDR2 (germline): DFQATT, SNEGSKA (reference sequence). This CDR3 reads CSARRRDRGLQYF. CDR3 DNA, as far as it was read: TGCAGTGCTAGGCGCCGGGACAGGGGGCTT.

This clone was picked up many times. The read finishes 3 residues shy of the CDR3 end, and the germline J gene is used to complete it. The V and J genes are TRBV29-1 and TRBJ2-1, with D maybe TRBD2 (5 bases). The ends were cut back, 0 bases at V and 9 bases at J, with 15 bases in the middle. This CDR3 is built from 14 residues. CDR1 SQVTM and CDR2 ANQGSEA come from the germline V gene. CDR3 DNA, as far as it was read: TGCAGCGTTGAAGATCTAGCAGGCCGCCCTGAG. This translates into CSVEDLAGRPE. The complete CDR3 sequence is CSVEDLAGRPEQFF.

This clone was recorded a few times. The CDR3 extends 3 residues past the end of the read, so its final part is completed from the germline J gene. This rearrangement joins TRBV4-2 to TRBJ2-7, with 8 positions matching TRBD2. This CDR3 is 16 amino acids long. J lost 3 bases, V lost 1 base, and 8 bases had no gene match. Germline CDR1 LGHNA, CDR2 YNFKEQ. The CDR3 loop is CASSQVLGRGLYEQYF. CDR3 DNA (partial): TGTGCCAGCAGCCAAGTTCTCGGGAGGGGACTCTACGAG.

In its sample, this clone was seen many times. The read terminates 3 residues ahead of where the CDR3 ends, so the germline J gene completes it. Other nucleotide sequences from this sample produce the same CDR3. The chain links TRBV7-2 to TRBJ2-7; possible D gene TRBD1, 6 bases. Trimming removed 1 base at V and 2 bases at J, with 9 bases between. The germline gives CDR1 SGHTA, CDR2 FQGNSA. The CDR3 is 14 amino acids. The CDR3 DNA, read in part, is TGTGCCAGCAGCTTAGTGGACAGTACCTACGAG. It translates to CASSLVDSTYE. The whole CDR3 reads CASSLVDSTYEQYF. Full variable domain (outside the CDR3, taken from reference TRBV7-2 and TRBJ2-7): GAGVSQSPSNKVTEKGKDVELRCDPISGHTALYWYRQSLGQGLEFLIYFQGNSAPDKSGLPSDRFSAERTGGSVSTLTIQRTQQEDSAVYLCASSLVDSTYEQYFGPGTRLTVT.

This clone was recorded at least ten times. The read halts 3 residues ahead of the CDR3 end, with the missing end drawn from the germline J gene. V is TRBV18 and J is TRBJ2-3; the match to TRBD2 covers 8 bases. Germline loops: CDR1 KGHSH, CDR2 LQKENI. V lost 6 bases and J lost 5; bases outside the gene matches: 10. The CDR3 is 15 amino acids. CDR3 in amino acids: CASSEREREGDTQYF. The CDR3 DNA, read in part, is TGTGCCAGCTCGGAGCGGGAGAGGGAAGGAGATACG.

This clone was seen repeatedly, ten times or more. The read ends 3 residues shy of where the CDR3 ends; the end is completed using the germline J gene. This chain uses TRBV5-4 with TRBJ1-1; D perhaps matches TRBD1 (6 bases). The V and J ends lost 4 bases and 3 bases respectively, with 10 bases between them. CDR1 SGHNT and CDR2 YYREEE come from the germline V gene (reference sequence). This CDR3 contains 13 residues. The part of the CDR3 DNA that was read is TGTGCCAGCAGCAGGACAGAGGACACTGAA. This sequence encodes CASSRTEDTE. The CDR3, in full, reads CASSRTEDTEAFF.

This clone has ten or more counts. With the read ending 3 residues before the CDR3 end, the germline J gene is used to fill in that end. This rearrangement joins TRBV6-2 or TRBV6-3 to TRBJ2-7, with TRBD1 matching over 8 bases. CDR1 and CDR2 (germline): MNHEY, SVGEGT. After removal of 2 bases from V and 3 bases from J, the junction contained 6 bases not matched to a gene. The CDR3 contains 15 residues. The CDR3 sequence: CASSYLGQADYEQYF. The part of the CDR3 DNA that was read is TGTGCCAGCAGTTACCTGGGACAGGCGGACTACGAG.

This clone was counted ten times or more. Partial CDR3 DNA: TGTGCCAGCAGTTTACAGGGGGCGAAGAGGAATGAG. This gives the protein CASSLQGAKRNE. The whole CDR3 protein is CASSLQGAKRNEQFF. The chain uses TRBV12-3 or TRBV12-4 and TRBJ2-1; 8 bases are a match to TRBD1. The read terminates 3 residues ahead of where the CDR3 ends, so the germline J gene completes it. CDR3 length equals 15 residues. The ends lost 2 bases at V and 7 bases at J; junction bases unmatched: 7.

At least ten counts were recorded for this clone. From the germline J gene comes the end of the CDR3, since the read stops 3 residues before it. The V call is TRBV5-1, the J call TRBJ2-7; 13 positions agree with TRBD2. The CDR3 extends over 15 amino acids. V trimming: 2 bases; J trimming: 4 bases; junction bases outside the gene matches: 3. Germline CDR1 and CDR2: SGHRS and YFSETQ. The sequenced CDR3 bases are TGCGCCAGCAGCTTACCGACTAGCGGGAGGTACGAG. Translation: CASSLPTSGRYE. The full-length CDR3 reads as CASSLPTSGRYEQYF.

This clone has ten or more counts. The DNA ends 3 residues before the CDR3 does, and the rest of the CDR3 is filled in from the germline J gene. The J gene is TRBJ2-7, the V gene TRBV7-9; possible D gene TRBD2, 6 bases. V lost 3 bases and J lost 6, with 12 bases in between. This CDR3 spans 13 amino acids. Germline V gene sequence: CDR1 SEHNR, CDR2 FQNEAQ (reference sequence). CDR3 DNA, as far as it was read: TGTGCCAGCAGCTTTACGGGGGTCCGCGAG. Translated, it gives CASSFTGVRE. The whole CDR3 protein reads CASSFTGVREQYF.

This clone was recorded many times. The CDR3 end lies 3 residues beyond the end of the read and is filled in from the germline J gene. The gene calls are TRBV7-9 and TRBJ1-1; D might be TRBD1 (6 bases). V shed 3 bases and J shed 5 bases, with 13 bases lying between them. Germline V gene lookup returns CDR1 SEHNR and CDR2 FQNEAQ (reference sequence). CDR3 size: 14 residues. The part of the CDR3 DNA that was read is TGTGCCAGCAGCTTTGGACAGTGGGGGACTGAA. Amino acid sequence: CASSFGQWGTE. The whole CDR3 region reads CASSFGQWGTEAFF.

This clone appeared many times. The read comes to an end 3 residues before the CDR3 does, leaving the germline J gene to fill in the end. The gene calls are TRBV2 and TRBJ2-5, with D unresolved. Germline CDR1 SNHLY, CDR2 FYNNEI. This CDR3 has 14 amino acids. Trimming cost V 2 bases and J 2 bases, with 9 bases left between them. CDR3 amino acids: CASSEPTVQETQYF. CDR3 DNA (partial): TGTGCCAGCAGTGAACCCACAGTTCAAGAGACC.

This clone was detected many times. The junction does not match germline at one end; this may be a read error. The CDR3 end is not reached by the read, which stops 3 residues before it; the germline J gene fills it in. The V gene is TRBV4-2, the J gene TRBJ2-1; D unresolved. In germline, CDR1 is LGHNA, CDR2 YNFKEQ. The CDR3 runs 14 residues. The CDR3: CASSQSNRVVEQFF. CDR3 DNA (partial): TGCGCCAGCAGCCAATCTAACCGGGTTGTTGAG.

This clone came up many times. The observed sequence ends 3 residues before the CDR3 terminus, with the missing tail filled in from the germline J gene. This chain connects TRBV19 to TRBJ1-5, with D hard to call. This CDR3 comprises 12 residues. The germline V and J ends were trimmed by 1 base and 7 bases, with 5 bases remaining between them. From germline, CDR1 is LNHDA and CDR2 SQIVND (reference sequence). Here the CDR3 reads CASSIARQPQHF. CDR3 DNA (partial): TGTGCCAGTAGTATAGCGCGGCAGCCC.

This clone was detected ten times or more. CDR3 bases read: TGCAGTGCTAGAGATACAGGGGGCGTAAGCACAGATACG. Translating it yields CSARDTGGVSTDT. The whole CDR3 protein is CSARDTGGVSTDTQYF. The rearrangement uses TRBV20-1 and TRBJ2-3; 9 bases agree with TRBD1. The read ends 3 residues shy of where the CDR3 ends; the end is completed using the germline J gene. The germline V gene has CDR1 DFQATT and CDR2 SNEGSKA (reference sequence). The CDR3 covers 16 residues. Unmatched junction bases numbered 4, after V lost 0 bases and J lost 0 bases.